The 13 T cell receptor beta chains presented below share a single source sample, sequenced in a study of T cell clonality in common variable immunodeficiency. Generated by immunoSEQ multiplex PCR, the TCRdb table keeps only in-frame clones and is missing some. The table lists about 47,000 clones, with no singletons. Sequences were obtained from peripheral blood mononuclear cells. These receptors all come from a person between 18 and 70 years old in good health.

Ten or more counts support this clone. The observed sequence ends 3 residues before the CDR3 terminus, with the missing tail filled in from the germline J gene. The chain employs TRBV5-4 and TRBJ2-1, with 8 bases matching TRBD2. The CDR3 is 15 amino acids. Germline CDR1 SGHNT, CDR2 YYREEE (reference sequence). The junction had 9 bases not matched to a gene; V was cut back by 4 bases and J by 6 bases. CDR3 DNA, as far as it was read: TGTGCCAGCAGCCTACTAGCGGCAATCGGCAATGAG. This translates into CASSLLAAIGNE. The full CDR3 is CASSLLAAIGNEQFF.

There are many counts of this clone. Read sequence stops 3 residues before the CDR3 end, and the germline J gene provides the missing end. This chain connects TRBV20-1 to TRBJ2-5, with a possible D match to TRBD1 (6 bases). The CDR3 consists of 13 residues. Germline V gene lookup returns CDR1 DFQATT and CDR2 SNEGSKA (reference sequence). The V and J ends lost 2 bases and 1 base respectively, with 8 bases between them. This chain's CDR3 is CSARRTAQETQYF. CDR3 bases read: TGCAGTGCTAGAAGGACAGCCCAAGAGACC.

This clone showed up many times. The CDR3 end is not reached by the read, which stops 3 residues before it; the germline J gene fills it in. The chain joins TRBV27 to TRBJ2-3; no clear D. CDR1 is MNHEY and CDR2 is SMNVEV in the germline V gene (reference sequence). V lost 6 bases and J lost 0, with 10 bases in between. The CDR3 is made up of 14 amino acids. CDR3 residues: CASRSWASTDTQYF. The covered CDR3 bases are TGTGCCAGCAGATCGTGGGCTAGCACAGATACG.

The sample holds many counts of this clone. The CDR3 is cut off 3 residues early in the read; its end comes from the germline J gene. This chain links TRBV20-1 with TRBJ1-5; 8 bases fit TRBD1. CDR1 DFQATT and CDR2 SNEGSKA come from the germline V gene (reference sequence). CDR3 length: 16 amino acids. V was clipped by 0 bases and J by 1 base; unmatched bases: 5. CDR3 loop: CSARDGTGLSNQPQHF. Incomplete CDR3 DNA: TGCAGTGCTAGAGATGGGACAGGCCTAAGCAATCAGCCC.

This clone was counted many times. The missing CDR3 end, 3 residues past where the read stops, is filled in from the germline J gene. The genes are TRBV18 and TRBJ2-7; TRBD1 agrees at 7 bases. The V and J ends lost 5 bases and 3 bases, in that order; junction bases with no gene match: 1. Germline V gene data show CDR1 as KGHSH and CDR2 as LQKENI. This CDR3 is 12 amino acids long. CDR3 bases read: TGTGCCAGCTCAAGGACAGGCTACGAG. Amino acids: CASSRTGYE. In full, the CDR3 is CASSRTGYEQYF.

With regard to this clone: The read falls 3 residues short of the CDR3 end, and the missing part is taken from the germline J gene. This chain connects TRBV6-2 or TRBV6-3 to TRBJ2-2, with D maybe TRBD2 (6 bases). This CDR3 is 16 amino acids long. Germline V gene lookup returns CDR1 MNHEY and CDR2 SVGEGT. V dropped 2 bases and J dropped 0 bases, with 10 bases sitting between them. CDR3 residues: CASSYRGTANTGELFF. The sequenced part of the CDR3 DNA is TGTGCCAGCAGTTACCGCGGGACTGCGAACACCGGGGAG.

This clone was found many times. The DNA read from the CDR3 is TGCGCCAGCAGCTTGGGTGGACAGGGGGCCTACAATGAG. It encodes CASSLGGQGAYNE. The whole CDR3 sequence is CASSLGGQGAYNEQFF. The chain couples TRBV5-1 to TRBJ2-1, with 10 bases matching TRBD1. The read ends 3 residues before the CDR3 terminus; that terminus is restored from the germline J gene. The CDR3 covers 16 residues. Germline-derived CDR1 and CDR2 are SGHRS and YFSETQ. Trimming at V came to 0 bases and at J to 2 bases, leaving 2 bases not matched to a gene.

This clone was detected many times. The read terminates 3 residues ahead of where the CDR3 ends, so the germline J gene completes it. The genes are TRBV10-3 and TRBJ2-7; D is possibly TRBD2 (6 bases). The V and J ends lost 4 bases and 4 bases respectively, with 11 bases between them. The CDR3 runs 13 residues. Germline V gene sequence: CDR1 ENHRY, CDR2 SYGVKD. CDR3 amino acids: CAISGGSGYEQYF. CDR3 DNA, as far as it was read: TGTGCCATCAGTGGCGGTAGCGGATACGAG.

This clone was counted at least ten times. Read coverage stops 3 residues before the CDR3 terminus; the germline J gene supplies the remainder. The chain carries TRBV18 and TRBJ2-7, with D uncertain. Germline CDR1 reads KGHSH; CDR2 reads LQKENI. Trimming took off 5 bases at V and 3 bases at J, with 8 bases between the two ends. The CDR3 covers 12 residues. The CDR3 DNA, read in part, is TGTGCCAGCTCAACTCGTAACTACGAG. This codes for CASSTRNYE. The entire CDR3 protein is CASSTRNYEQYF. The entire variable domain, with the rest obtained from reference TRBV18 and TRBJ2-7, is as follows: NAGVMQNPRHLVRRRGQEARLRCSPMKGHSHVYWYRQLPEEGLKFMVYLQKENIIDESGMPKERFSAEFPKEGPSILRIQQVVRGDSAAYFCASSTRNYEQYFGPGTRLTVT.

This clone has a count of ten or more. The read halts 3 residues ahead of the CDR3 end, with the missing end drawn from the germline J gene. This chain joins TRBV29-1 and TRBJ2-7; 9 positions agree with TRBD1. This CDR3 comprises 15 residues. V lost 2 bases and J lost 5; bases outside the gene matches: 10. Germline V gene sequence: CDR1 SQVTM, CDR2 ANQGSEA. The CDR3 spells CSVEFVDRGLDEQYF. The DNA read from the CDR3 is TGCAGCGTTGAATTCGTGGACAGGGGACTCGACGAG.

This clone appeared many times. The read gets to within 3 residues of the CDR3 end, and the germline J gene fills in the rest. The chain is built from TRBV28 and TRBJ1-1, with D maybe TRBD1 (5 bases). This CDR3 region has 16 residues. V was pared by 7 bases and J by 2 bases, with 20 bases between. Per the germline V gene, CDR1 is MDHEN and CDR2 is SYDVKM. The covered CDR3 bases are TGTGCCAGCACCAGTCTCGGGATGACAGTCAACACTGAA. This gives the protein CASTSLGMTVNTE. The CDR3 as a whole reads CASTSLGMTVNTEAFF. The complete variable domain, with remaining parts taken from reference TRBV28 and TRBJ1-1, reads DVKVTQSSRYLVKRTGEKVFLECVQDMDHENMFWYRQDPGLGLRLIYFSYDVKMKEKGDIPEGYSVSREKKERFSLILESASTNQTSMYLCASTSLGMTVNTEAFFGQGTRLTVV.

This clone was seen a handful of times. With the read ending 3 residues before the CDR3 end, the germline J gene is used to fill in that end. The genes are TRBV7-2 and TRBJ2-7; 15 bases agree with TRBD2. The J segment lost 4 bases and the V segment lost 6 bases, leaving 1 base of the junction unmatched. The CDR3 sequence is 14 residues long. Germline CDR1 reads SGHTA; CDR2 reads FQGNSA. CDR3 sequence reads: CASRGTSGGYEQYF. Incomplete CDR3 DNA: TGTGCCAGCAGGGGGACTAGCGGGGGGTACGAG.

Comment on this clone: The read finishes 3 residues shy of the CDR3 end, and the germline J gene is used to complete it. V gene TRBV7-6 combines with J gene TRBJ2-7, with TRBD1 as a possible D gene (5 bases). This CDR3 comprises 17 residues. Germline CDR1 is SGHVS and CDR2 is FNYEAQ. V lost 5 bases to trimming and J lost 2 bases, with 22 bases between them. This CDR3 is CASSTETGHSVTYEQYF. CDR3 bases read: TGTGCCAGCAGCACCGAGACCGGACACTCGGTGACCTACGAG.